This note documents a single TCR beta chain sequence. The antigen remains unidentified. The data belong to a study of cytomegalovirus exposure and HLA in healthy donors. Whole-study results and caveats: It was shown in a later analysis that HLA-associated TCR beta chains were more clonally expanded than other, equally common chains. Association of approximately 18,000 TCR beta sequences with HLA alleles was found at 0.05 false discovery rate in a later analysis. For TCR beta chains, V- and J-gene trimming was later linked to a missense DCLRE1C variant.

Trimming at V came to 5 bases and at J to 2 bases, leaving 7 bases not matched to a gene. This CDR3 region has 18 residues. Germline lookup yields CDR1 SGHTA and CDR2 FQGNSA. The PCR contained 60 Vbeta and 13 Jbeta primers. Data came from immunoSEQ multiplex PCR; TCRdb stores just in-frame clones and leaves some out. The sample yields some 240,000 clones, 92% seen once. This receptor was taken from a girl aged 2 to 9 in good health and CMV-seronegative. Sequences were obtained from PBMCs. The chain employs TRBV7-2 and TRBJ2-2; 14 bases align to TRBD2. The CDR3 region is CASSPRLAGGPNTGELFF. The CDR3 DNA is TGTGCCAGCAGCCCGAGACTAGCGGGAGGGCCAAACACCGGGGAGCTGTTTTTT.